The clone carrying this T cell receptor (beta chain) has a single count. TCRdb's copy holds only in-frame clones and misses some; the assay was immunoSEQ multiplex PCR. This sample carries approximately 2.1 million clones, 85% to 95% of them seen once, and the ten largest clones take 0.39%. Germline V gene data show CDR1 as MDHEN and CDR2 as SYDVKM. V dropped 4 bases and J dropped 4 bases, with 19 bases sitting between them. The CDR3 covers 16 residues. CD4+ cells underwent separation, giving CD45RA+ naive and CD45RA-negative memory subsets. This sample was included in a study of shared clonotypes between healthy human individuals.

Specimen: naive CD4+ T cells from PBMCs. The subset denotes: CD45RA+ positively selected. This TCR derives from a man younger than 30 in good health. Some clones in this sample may be carry-over from other donors' samples. The chain combines TRBV28 with TRBJ1-1; perhaps TRBD1 as D (5 bases). This CDR3 reads CASSSLGPGRGTEAFF. CDR3 coding DNA: TGTGCCAGCAGTTCCCTAGGGCCAGGTAGGGGCACTGAAGCTTTCTTT.